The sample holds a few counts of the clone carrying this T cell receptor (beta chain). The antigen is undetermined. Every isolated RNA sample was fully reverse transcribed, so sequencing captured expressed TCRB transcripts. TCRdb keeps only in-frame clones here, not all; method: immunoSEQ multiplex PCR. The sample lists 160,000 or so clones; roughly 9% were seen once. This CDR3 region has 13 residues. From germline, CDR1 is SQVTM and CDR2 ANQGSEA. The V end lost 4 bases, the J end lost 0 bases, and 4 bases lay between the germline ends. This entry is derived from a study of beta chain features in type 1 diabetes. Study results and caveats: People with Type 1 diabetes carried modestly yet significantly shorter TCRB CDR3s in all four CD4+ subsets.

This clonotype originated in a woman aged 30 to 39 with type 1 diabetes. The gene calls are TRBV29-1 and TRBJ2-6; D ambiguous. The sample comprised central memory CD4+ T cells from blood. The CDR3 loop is CSVVVSGANVLTF. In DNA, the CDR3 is TGCAGCGTTGTAGTCTCTGGGGCCAACGTCCTGACTTTC.